This T cell receptor (beta chain) came from a study of T cell repertoires in cytomegalovirus infection. Study-level information: Matching HLA type and CMV infection were both indicated by public TCR beta signatures. Regarding the study as a whole: In two of eight donors, the top clonotype was HLA-C-restricted CMV-specific.

The sample holds a few counts of this clonotype. The antigen is undetermined. TCRdb analysed the reads with MiXCR anew, one entry per CDR3 protein. The repertoire holds around 95,000 distinct CDR3 sequences, with 25% to 30% as singletons. V was shortened by 8 bases and J by 5 bases, with 25 bases between the two germline ends. CDR1 LNHNV and CDR2 YYDKDF come from the germline V gene (reference sequence). CDR3 length: 17 amino acids. The sequence was collected from a human donor in good health (CMV status not recorded). Some clones in this sample may be carry-over from other donors' samples. The chain carries TRBV15 and TRBJ2-1; the D gene is possibly TRBD1 (5 bases). Sequences were derived from CD8+ T cells from cultured PBMCs, sampled from culture after CMV antigen stimulation. The CDR3 is CATGHRVDIVSDNEQFF. CDR3 DNA sequence: TGTGCCACCGGCCATCGGGTGGACATTGTGTCGGACAATGAGCAGTTCTTC. Filled out from reference TRBV15 and TRBJ2-1, the complete variable domain reads DAMVIQNPRYQVTQFGKPVTLSCSQTLNHNVMYWYQQKSSQAPKLLFHYYDKDFNNEADTPDNFQSRRPNTSFCFLDIRSPGLGDTAMYLCATGHRVDIVSDNEQFFGPGTRLTVL.